The rows below give T cell receptor beta chains drawn from one sample of a study of T-cell memory formation after mild COVID-19. TCRdb reprocessed the 5' RACE reads via MiXCR and lists one record per CDR3 protein. The data contain under 110,000 distinct CDR3 sequences, roughly 12% of them singletons. Source material: PBMCs or a T cell subset sorted from them (not recorded which). The origin of the receptors is an adult woman who had mild COVID-19 (a few samples of this study predate the infection). Cell type and time point are not known. Both conserved end residues are trimmed from each CDR3.

v_gene	j_gene	CDR3aa
TRBV24-1	TRBJ1-2	ATSDHRGPNYGYT
TRBV5-1	TRBJ2-1	ASKLRDSSYNEQF
TRBV27	TRBJ2-3	ASSLDWTSGPDTQY
TRBV4-1	TRBJ2-7	ASSQVSREQY
TRBV12-3/TRBV12-4	TRBJ1-6	ASSLDRGGYNSPLH
TRBV6-5	TRBJ2-1	ASSHRDRRNEQF
TRBV9	TRBJ2-3	ARSVSGGLDTQY
TRBV5-1	TRBJ2-3	ASSFGTDSTDTQY
TRBV12-3/TRBV12-4	TRBJ2-1	ASSPLRRLQGQF
TRBV29-1	TRBJ2-7	SVEVAGGFYEQY
TRBV20-1	TRBJ1-2	SARDSPPGPGYT
TRBV19	TRBJ1-1	ASRGTVRTEAF
TRBV4-3	TRBJ1-1	ASSQAMARVWGRGAPSTEAF
TRBV12-3/TRBV12-4	TRBJ1-2	ASSLVLGVRGYT
TRBV29-1	TRBJ1-2	SALGQDNYGYT
TRBV7-3	TRBJ2-1	ASSFANNEQF
TRBV5-5	TRBJ2-1	ASRHNEQF
TRBV5-6	TRBJ2-5	ASSLSRLAGGLETQY
TRBV6-6	TRBJ1-4	ASSSGTGQVSVTEKLF
TRBV30	TRBJ1-1	AWTLPWQRNTEAF